What follows are 9 T cell receptor beta chains derived from one specimen sequenced in a study of cytomegalovirus exposure and HLA in healthy donors. Both 60 Vbeta primers and 13 Jbeta primers went into the PCR. The assay was immunoSEQ multiplex PCR, and TCRdb's table has in-frame clones only and misses some. Here the sample spans roughly 120,000 clones, more than 65% being singletons. Sequencing was carried out using PBMCs. The receptors stem from a woman between 55 and 75 years old in good health and CMV-seropositive.

There are a few counts of this clone. The chain links TRBV28 to TRBJ1-2; possibly TRBD1 for D (6 bases). V was pared by 7 bases and J by 4 bases, with 10 bases between. Per the germline V gene, CDR1 is MDHEN and CDR2 is SYDVKM. The CDR3 sequence is 12 residues long. The CDR3 loop is CASNGGLYGYTF. The DNA of the CDR3 is TGTGCCAGCAACGGGGGGCTCTATGGCTACACCTTC.

This clone was recorded only once. This rearrangement joins TRBV9 to TRBJ1-2; 7 bases fit TRBD1. The CDR3 length is 16 residues. V lost 0 bases to trimming and J lost 3 bases; unmatched junction nucleotides: 8. Germline lookup yields CDR1 SGDLS and CDR2 YYNGEE. The CDR3: CASSVGGTGAYYGYTF. The CDR3 DNA sequence: TGTGCCAGCAGCGTAGGGGGTACAGGGGCGTACTATGGCTACACCTTC.

V usage is TRBV2 and J usage is TRBJ2-6; D is perhaps TRBD2 (6 bases). The ends were cut back, 6 bases at V and 0 bases at J, with 18 bases in the middle. CDR1 and CDR2 from the germline V gene are SNHLY and FYNNEI. The CDR3 sequence is 18 residues long. The CDR3 region is CASSDAGTFYSGANVLTF. In nucleotides, the CDR3 is TGTGCCAGCAGCGACGCCGGGACTTTCTACTCTGGGGCCAACGTCCTGACTTTC. The full variable domain, completed using reference TRBV2 and TRBJ2-6, is EPEVTQTPSHQVTQMGQEVILRCVPISNHLYFYWYRQILGQKVEFLVSFYNNEISEKSEIFDDQFSVERPDGSNFTLKIRSTKLEDSAMYFCASSDAGTFYSGANVLTFGAGSRLTVL.

This clone was seen a handful of times. The chain employs TRBV11-2 and TRBJ2-7; 8 bases line up with TRBD2. This CDR3 is built from 16 residues. Per germline, CDR1 SGHAT and CDR2 FQNNGV. Trimming at V came to 0 bases and at J to 6 bases, leaving 10 bases not matched to a gene. CDR3 loop: CASSLEFPGLVAEQYF. The CDR3 DNA follows: TGTGCCAGCAGCTTAGAGTTCCCGGGACTAGTTGCCGAGCAGTACTTC.

The V and J genes are TRBV2 and TRBJ2-2; D possibly corresponds to TRBD2 (6 bases). Looked up from germline, CDR1 is SNHLY and CDR2 is FYNNEI. The V end was cut by 6 bases, the J end by 0 bases, with 14 bases between. This CDR3 is 16 amino acids long. In DNA, the CDR3 is TGTGCCAGCAGCGGAGAGCGGGTCTCGAACACCGGGGAGCTGTTTTTT. Amino acids: CASSGERVSNTGELFF.

This clone was found a few times. The V gene is TRBV9, the J gene TRBJ2-7; the D gene is possibly TRBD1 (6 bases). Between the trimmed V and J ends, which lost 0 bases and 3 bases, there was a span of 16 bases. CDR1 is SGDLS and CDR2 is YYNGEE in the germline V gene. The CDR3 runs 16 residues. Here the CDR3 DNA reads TGTGCCAGCAGCGTAGAGAGTCCTGGACAGAACTACGAGCAGTACTTC. Translated, it gives CASSVESPGQNYEQYF.

The rearrangement links TRBV5-6 to TRBJ2-7, with TRBD1 as a possible D gene (5 bases). With 0 bases removed from V and 5 bases from J, the gap between germline ends came to 6 bases. This CDR3 contains 12 residues. CDR1 is SGHDT, CDR2 YYEEEE, per germline. Here the CDR3 reads CASSLVGDEQYF. CDR3 coding DNA: TGTGCCAGCAGCTTGGTAGGGGACGAGCAGTACTTC. Variable domain in full (rest from reference TRBV5-6 and TRBJ2-7): DAGVTQSPTHLIKTRGQQVTLRCSPKSGHDTVSWYQQALGQGPQFIFQYYEEEERQRGNFPDRFSGHQFPNYSSELNVNALLLGDSALYLCASSLVGDEQYFGPGTRLTVT.

This chain's CDR3 is CASMGQTEAFF. For the CDR3, the DNA is TGTGCCAGCATGGGACAGACTGAAGCTTTCTTT. The chain has TRBV6-6 and TRBJ1-1, with TRBD1 matching 7 bases. The CDR3 has 11 residues. Germline values: CDR1 MNHNY, CDR2 SVGAGI (reference sequence). V shed 7 bases, J shed 5 bases, and the junction held 1 base outside the gene matches.

The chain is built from TRBV5-6 and TRBJ1-2; D call uncertain. V lost 5 bases to trimming and J lost 2 bases, with 16 bases between them. The V gene's germline CDR1 is SGHDT and CDR2 YYEEEE. This CDR3 has 15 residues. CDR3 DNA sequence: TGTGCCAGCAGGGAGGCGGGGAGGGTCAACTATGGCTACACCTTC. This gives the protein CASREAGRVNYGYTF. Combining the CDR3 with reference TRBV5-6 and TRBJ1-2 gives the whole variable domain DAGVTQSPTHLIKTRGQQVTLRCSPKSGHDTVSWYQQALGQGPQFIFQYYEEEERQRGNFPDRFSGHQFPNYSSELNVNALLLGDSALYLCASREAGRVNYGYTFGSGTRLTVV.